This note documents a single T cell receptor beta chain sequence. Antigen specificity is unknown. The same CDR3 also results from other DNA sequences found in this sample. This entry is derived from a study of shared clonotypes between healthy human individuals. Here immunoSEQ multiplex PCR was the method, and the copy in TCRdb shows in-frame clones only, minus some. The sample has about 2.4 million clones; approximately 93% are singletons. Germline V gives CDR1 SGHTA, CDR2 FQGNSA. This CDR3 comprises 14 residues. V lost 0 bases to trimming and J lost 1 base, with 5 bases between them. Study-level findings and limits: It was expected that sequencing depth would affect clonotype sharing among donors. For naive CD4 cells, around 5% of clonotypes were shared across a few donors.

This TCR came from a man younger than 30 in good health. Some clones in this sample may be carry-over from other donors' samples. The chain is built from TRBV7-2 and TRBJ2-3; tentatively, D is TRBD2 (5 bases). Sequenced sample: naive CD4+ T cells from PBMCs. Stated subset: CD45RA+ positively selected. The CDR3 DNA reads as TGTGCCAGCAGCTTAGCGGGAGGCACAGATACGCAGTATTTT. Amino acids: CASSLAGGTDTQYF. The full variable domain, completed using reference TRBV7-2 and TRBJ2-3, is GAGVSQSPSNKVTEKGKDVELRCDPISGHTALYWYRQSLGQGLEFLIYFQGNSAPDKSGLPSDRFSAERTGGSVSTLTIQRTQQEDSAVYLCASSLAGGTDTQYFGPGTRLTVL.